A single sample gave rise to the 27 T cell receptor beta chains below, sequenced in a study of identical twins. MiXCR, run by TCRdb on the 5' RACE reads, gives a single entry per CDR3 protein. Found here are about 720,000 distinct CDR3 sequences, 8% to 9% of them singletons; the top ten hold 0.98%. These data also featured in a second study, about yellow fever vaccine responses in identical twins.

Sequencing was carried out using PBMCs. These receptors came from a woman between 18 and 29 years old in good health.

This clonotype was counted ten times or more. The chain recombines TRBV4-2 with TRBJ2-7; 12 bases map to TRBD2. This CDR3 comprises 16 residues. The trim removed 0 bases at V and 6 bases at J, leaving 6 bases unmatched. From germline, CDR1 is LGHNA and CDR2 YNFKEQ. The CDR3 protein is CASSQDMTSGSSEQYF. CDR3 bases: TGTGCCAGCAGCCAAGATATGACTAGCGGGAGTAGCGAGCAGTACTTC.

This clonotype was counted only a few times. V is TRBV11-2 and J is TRBJ2-7, with 7 bases aligning to TRBD1. Trimming took 1 base from V and 5 from J; bases not matched to a gene: 5. The germline V gene has CDR1 SGHAT and CDR2 FQNNGV. This CDR3 has 14 amino acids. The CDR3 bases are TGTGCCAGCAGCTTAGCGGGACAGTGGGACGAGCAGTACTTC. Encoded protein: CASSLAGQWDEQYF.

This clonotype was detected only a few times. The chain couples TRBV12-3 or TRBV12-4 to TRBJ2-5; weak D call: TRBD2 (5 bases). V was trimmed by 4 bases and J by 0 bases, leaving 9 bases between them. The CDR3 consists of 14 residues. The CDR3 DNA sequence: TGTGCCAGCAGTTCCGGACTGTACCAAGAGACCCAGTACTTC. This codes for CASSSGLYQETQYF.

The V and J genes are TRBV2 and TRBJ1-5, with a tentative D call TRBD1 (6 bases). CDR1 and CDR2 (germline): SNHLY, FYNNEI. Trimming shortened V by 2 bases and J by 5 bases, and 16 bases separated the two germline ends. The CDR3 extends over 16 amino acids. The CDR3 spells CASSEFGRGEDQPQHF. CDR3 in DNA: TGTGCCAGCAGTGAATTCGGCAGGGGAGAAGATCAGCCCCAGCATTTT.

About this clonotype: An end of the junction does not agree with germline; a read error may underlie this. The chain combines TRBV6-1 with TRBJ2-1; D is ambiguous. The CDR3 consists of 11 residues. CDR1 is MNHNS and CDR2 is SASEGT in the germline V gene. CDR3 nucleotide sequence: TGTGTCAGCAGTTATAGCCGGGAGCAGTTCTTC. Translating it yields CVSSYSREQFF.

The chain carries TRBV20-1 and TRBJ2-5; D is unclear. Between the trimmed V and J ends, which lost 2 bases and 4 bases, there was a span of 5 bases. CDR1 and CDR2 from the germline V gene are DFQATT and SNEGSKA (reference sequence). This CDR3 contains 11 residues. The CDR3 protein is CSARLRETQYF. CDR3 in DNA: TGCAGTGCTAGATTGAGAGAGACCCAGTACTTC.

This clonotype was picked up many times. This rearrangement joins TRBV7-2 to TRBJ2-1; D might be TRBD1 (6 bases). This CDR3 spans 14 amino acids. The germline CDR1 and CDR2 sequences are SGHTA and FQGNSA. Trimming took off 5 bases at V and 9 bases at J, with 17 bases between the two ends. CDR3 protein: CASSALQGSGEQFF. The CDR3, as DNA: TGTGCCAGCAGCGCCTTACAGGGTAGTGGTGAGCAGTTCTTC.

J is TRBJ2-1 and V is TRBV20-1; no clear D. The CDR3 length is 15 residues. Germline lookup yields CDR1 DFQATT and CDR2 SNEGSKA (reference sequence). V lost 0 bases, J lost 4 bases, and 13 bases lay in between. The CDR3 is CSARDIVATYNEQFF. CDR3 DNA: TGCAGTGCTAGAGATATCGTGGCGACATACAATGAGCAGTTCTTC.

The sample holds a few counts of this clonotype. The gene calls are TRBV10-3 and TRBJ2-7; 7 nucleotides line up with TRBD1. Germline CDR1 is ENHRY and CDR2 is SYGVKD. CDR3 length: 14 residues. J was trimmed by 0 bases and V by 5 bases; bases with no gene match: 4. CDR3 DNA sequence: TGTGCCATCAGTTTCGACAGGGCCTCCTACGAGCAGTACTTC. The encoded protein is CAISFDRASYEQYF.

This chain connects TRBV10-3 to TRBJ2-1; D is undetermined. The germline gives CDR1 ENHRY, CDR2 SYGVKD. Trimming removed 0 bases from V and 9 bases from J, with 9 bases in between. The CDR3 is 13 residues long. The CDR3 bases are TGTGCCATCAGTGAGTCGGTGGGTGGTGAGCAGTTCTTC. Translated: CAISESVGGEQFF.

This clonotype occurred a few times. The junction differs from germline at one of its ends, possibly a read error. This sequence joins TRBV20-1 and TRBJ2-7; 7 bases agree with TRBD2. Germline V CDR1 and CDR2: DFQATT, SNEGSKA (reference sequence). This CDR3 spans 12 amino acids. Here the CDR3 DNA reads TGCAGTGCCGCGATCGGGGGAGGGCCTGTGGACTTC. Protein sequence: CSAAIGGGPVDF.

The sample holds a few counts of this clonotype. This rearrangement joins TRBV27 to TRBJ1-2; 8 bases align to TRBD1. V dropped 5 bases and J dropped 1; count of bases not matched to a gene: 3. This CDR3 spans 14 amino acids. The V gene's germline CDR1 is MNHEY and CDR2 SMNVEV (reference sequence). The CDR3 nucleotides read TGTGCCAGCAGTCGGGACAGGCTTAACTATGGCTACACCTTC. Translating it yields CASSRDRLNYGYTF.

This clonotype was picked up a small number of times. The V and J genes are TRBV20-1 and TRBJ2-1; 9 bases are a match to TRBD2. Germline V gene sequence: CDR1 DFQATT, CDR2 SNEGSKA (reference sequence). This CDR3 has 13 residues. V shed 1 base, J shed 9 bases, and the junction held 4 bases outside the gene matches. Written as DNA, the CDR3 is TGCAGTGCTAGAGGGCGGGGGGGCTTTGAGCAGTTCTTC. It is translated as CSARGRGGFEQFF.

This clonotype came up many times. The chain uses TRBV5-1 and TRBJ2-1; 11 nucleotides align to TRBD2. CDR3 size: 15 residues. Trimming removed 0 bases from V and 7 bases from J; junction bases left unmatched: 3. Germline CDR1 reads SGHRS; CDR2 reads YFSETQ. This CDR3 is CASSLVPSGGNEQFF. The CDR3 DNA reads as TGCGCCAGCAGCTTGGTGCCTAGCGGGGGGAATGAGCAGTTCTTC.

This rearrangement joins TRBV10-3 to TRBJ1-4; TRBD1 matches at 7 bases. CDR1 and CDR2 from the germline V gene are ENHRY and SYGVKD. Trimming removed 8 bases from V and 0 bases from J; junction bases left unmatched: 12. The CDR3 runs to 17 residues. CDR3 loop: CAIGDRDRYSTNEKLFF. The CDR3 DNA reads as TGTGCCATCGGCGACAGGGACAGATACTCAACTAATGAAAAACTGTTTTTT.

This clonotype was detected a few times. This chain connects TRBV7-2 to TRBJ2-7; D is undetermined. The germline V gene encodes CDR1 SGHTA and CDR2 FQGNSA. The V and J ends lost 4 bases and 3 bases respectively, with 13 bases between them. The CDR3 covers 14 residues. Written as DNA, the CDR3 is TGTGCCAGCAGCTCTAACGCGGCCGGCTACGAGCAGTACTTC. Translating it yields CASSSNAAGYEQYF.

This clonotype was found many times. The CDR3 protein is CASSPGTGLHEQYF. CDR3 bases: TGTGCCAGCAGCCCCGGGACAGGGCTCCACGAGCAGTACTTC. The chain uses TRBV3-1 and TRBJ2-7, with 9 bases fitting TRBD1. V dropped 4 bases and J dropped 5; count of bases not matched to a gene: 6. Per germline, CDR1 LGHDT and CDR2 YNNKEL (reference sequence). CDR3 length: 14 residues.

This clonotype showed up many times. The V call is TRBV28, the J call TRBJ2-7; perhaps TRBD2 as D (6 bases). Germline CDR1 reads MDHEN; CDR2 reads SYDVKM. V lost 6 bases to trimming and J lost 2 bases, with 20 bases between them. This CDR3 contains 16 residues. CDR3 residues: CASRILGGPTTYEQYF. The CDR3 bases are TGTGCCAGCAGGATATTGGGGGGACCAACAACCTACGAGCAGTACTTC. The entire variable domain, with the rest obtained from reference TRBV28 and TRBJ2-7, is as follows: DVKVTQSSRYLVKRTGEKVFLECVQDMDHENMFWYRQDPGLGLRLIYFSYDVKMKEKGDIPEGYSVSREKKERFSLILESASTNQTSMYLCASRILGGPTTYEQYFGPGTRLTVT.

There are a few counts of this clonotype. The chain couples TRBV29-1 to TRBJ2-7; no firm D call. The CDR3 extends over 10 amino acids. Germline-derived CDR1 and CDR2 are SQVTM and ANQGSEA. The ends were cut back, 5 bases at V and 5 bases at J, with 7 bases in the middle. The CDR3 DNA is TGCAGCGTTCGACACGACGAGCAGTACTTC. Translated: CSVRHDEQYF.

CDR3 residues: CSVEGTHDNEKLFF. CDR3 bases: TGCAGCGTTGAAGGGACACATGATAATGAAAAACTGTTTTTT. The gene calls are TRBV29-1 and TRBJ1-4; D may be TRBD1 (5 bases). CDR1 and CDR2 from the germline V gene are SQVTM and ANQGSEA. The CDR3 loop spans 14 amino acids. V was clipped by 1 base and J by 4 bases, with 10 bases between them.

There are many counts of this clonotype. The rearrangement joins TRBV5-1 to TRBJ2-1; D gene ambiguous. CDR3 length: 14 amino acids. Trimming pared 2 bases from V and 0 bases from J, leaving 6 bases between. CDR1 SGHRS and CDR2 YFSETQ come from the germline V gene. This CDR3 reads CASSFTSSYNEQFF. The CDR3 DNA follows: TGCGCCAGCAGCTTCACGAGCTCCTACAATGAGCAGTTCTTC.

This clonotype was seen a handful of times. The CDR3 DNA is TGTGCCAGCAGTCAACCGGGCTTTGAAGCTTTCTTT. This sequence encodes CASSQPGFEAFF. J is TRBJ1-1 and V is TRBV6-5, with no clear D. CDR3 length equals 12 residues. CDR1 and CDR2 (germline): MNHEY, SVGAGI. V was clipped by 5 bases and J by 7 bases, with 11 bases between them.

The V gene is TRBV20-1, the J gene TRBJ1-1; tentatively, D is TRBD1 (5 bases). CDR1 DFQATT and CDR2 SNEGSKA come from the germline V gene (reference sequence). V dropped 5 bases and J dropped 4 bases, with 14 bases sitting between them. This CDR3 comprises 13 residues. The CDR3 DNA reads TGCAGTGCTTCCCAAGGCAGGGCCACTGAAGCTTTCTTT. It codes for CSASQGRATEAFF.

This chain uses TRBV7-2 with TRBJ2-3; D is tentatively TRBD1 or TRBD2 (5 bases each). The CDR3 is 15 amino acids. Germline lookup yields CDR1 SGHTA and CDR2 FQGNSA. V was shortened by 2 bases and J by 6 bases, with 15 bases between the two germline ends. CDR3 coding DNA: TGTGCCAGCAGCTTAAAGTCCGGGGCATTCGATACGCAGTATTTT. Amino acid sequence: CASSLKSGAFDTQYF.

This clonotype has more than one count but fewer than ten. CDR3 region: CASSRDTNEKLFF. In DNA, the CDR3 is TGTGCCAGCAGCCGTGACACAAATGAAAAACTGTTTTTT. The chain uses TRBV7-2 and TRBJ1-4; D unclear. Germline-derived CDR1 and CDR2 are SGHTA and FQGNSA. The V end lost 5 bases, the J end lost 5 bases, and 9 bases lay between the germline ends. This CDR3 comprises 13 residues.

This clonotype was observed many times. The chain combines TRBV7-9 with TRBJ2-5; D is unclear. The CDR3 has 15 residues. V shed 1 base and J shed 0 bases, with 9 bases lying between them. Looked up from germline, CDR1 is SEHNR and CDR2 is FQNEAQ (reference sequence). CDR3: CASSLVAVYQETQYF. CDR3 DNA sequence: TGTGCCAGCAGCTTAGTCGCAGTGTACCAAGAGACCCAGTACTTC.

The chain employs TRBV12-3 or TRBV12-4 and TRBJ2-2; TRBD1 matches at 7 bases. CDR3 length: 18 amino acids. V trimming: 0 bases; J trimming: 3 bases; junction bases outside the gene matches: 10. In DNA form, the CDR3 reads TGTGCCAGCAGTTTAGCCCTTTCGCAGGGGGTATACACCGGGGAGCTGTTTTTT. Translating gives CASSLALSQGVYTGELFF.